The 19 T cell receptor beta chains presented below share a single source sample, sequenced in a study of blood T cells in healthy people across ages. Combining a sample-barcoded 5' primer with a J-beta primer mix, a second PCR ran for roughly 7 to 11 cycles. TCRdb reprocessed the 5' RACE reads via MiXCR and lists one record per CDR3 protein. The sample holds over 600,000 distinct CDR3 sequences, about 45% seen once. The sample was blood. The receptors come from a man older than 75 in good health.

The rearrangement uses TRBV7-9 and TRBJ2-5; TRBD1 is a possible D gene (5 bases). The germline gives CDR1 SEHNR, CDR2 FQNEAQ (reference sequence). The CDR3 consists of 12 residues. V shed 11 bases and J shed 3 bases, with 13 bases lying between them. Written as DNA, the CDR3 is TGTGCCGATGGACACGGAAAAGAGACCCAGTACTTC. As protein: CADGHGKETQYF.

This clonotype was observed a few times. The rearrangement links TRBV6-1 to TRBJ1-2; no firm D call. Trimming shortened V by 3 bases and J by 4 bases, and 3 bases separated the two germline ends. This CDR3 is built from 11 residues. Germline lookup yields CDR1 MNHNS and CDR2 SASEGT. The CDR3 loop is CASSEGYGYTF. The CDR3 region has the DNA TGTGCCAGCAGTGAGGGCTATGGCTACACCTTC.

The rearrangement links TRBV7-8 to TRBJ2-3, with D unresolved. Looked up from germline, CDR1 is SGHVS and CDR2 is FQNEAQ. The CDR3 is 16 amino acids. V was pared by 5 bases and J by 4 bases, with 19 bases between. The CDR3 spells CASSPRVEINSDTQYF. As DNA, the CDR3 is TGTGCCAGCAGCCCCCGGGTCGAAATAAATTCAGATACGCAGTATTTT.

Only a few counts were recorded for this clonotype. The chain is built from TRBV6-1 and TRBJ2-5; D ambiguous. Deletions cut 6 bases from V and 1 base from J, with 6 bases between. The CDR3 has 12 amino acids. CDR1 is MNHNS and CDR2 is SASEGT in the germline V gene. CDR3 bases: TGTGCCAGCAGGCGGCTCCAAGAGACCCAGTACTTC. Translation gives CASRRLQETQYF.

This clonotype was counted between two and nine times. Given a much more abundant clone one base away, this may be a read error. V gene TRBV4-2 combines with J gene TRBJ2-3, with D possibly TRBD2 on 6 matching bases. The germline V gene encodes CDR1 LGHNA and CDR2 YNFKEQ. The CDR3 runs to 15 residues. With 1 base removed from V and 3 bases from J, the gap between germline ends came to 11 bases. The CDR3 nucleotides read TGTGCCAGCAGCCAAGTGGCTAGCGCTACAGATACGCAGTATTTT. Translating gives CASSQVASATDTQYF.

The chain couples TRBV12-3 or TRBV12-4 to TRBJ1-2; no reliable D call. The CDR3 has 12 residues. Between the trimmed V and J ends, which lost 4 bases and 6 bases, there was a span of 9 bases. CDR3 residues: CASSSGKHGYTF. The CDR3 DNA reads as TGTGCCAGCAGTTCCGGGAAGCATGGCTACACCTTC.

This clonotype was seen a single time. A much larger clone lies one base from this, so it may be a read error. The CDR3 bases are TGCAGCGGTGAGTCGGGAGAGACCCAGTACTTC. Its translation is CSGESGETQYF. The V call is TRBV29-1, the J call TRBJ2-5; D is undetermined. CDR1 SQVTM and CDR2 ANQGSEA come from the germline V gene. V lost 7 bases, J lost 4 bases, and 10 bases lay in between. The CDR3 length is 11 residues.

On this clonotype: This CDR3 is missing its conserved last phenylalanine or tryptophan, likely due to a read error. V usage is TRBV10-2 and J usage is TRBJ1-5; possibly TRBD1 for D (6 bases). Germline lookup yields CDR1 WSHSY and CDR2 SAAADI. The CDR3 runs 14 residues. CDR3 bases: TGCGCCAGCAGTAAGTCAGGGGTGAATCAGCCCCAGCATTCT. This sequence encodes CASSKSGVNQPQHS.

This clonotype was seen a few times. J is TRBJ2-7 and V is TRBV10-3; TRBD2 aligns across 10 bases. J gave up 3 bases and V 6 bases, and 8 bases lay outside the gene matches. The CDR3 is made up of 15 amino acids. Germline CDR1 and CDR2: ENHRY and SYGVKD. In nucleotides, the CDR3 is TGTGCCATCAGGGATGGGGGACTAGCGAGCTACGAGCAGTACTTC. It specifies CAIRDGGLASYEQYF.

This chain joins TRBV7-2 and TRBJ2-2; D unclear. V dropped 1 base and J dropped 5 bases, with 5 bases sitting between them. CDR1 and CDR2 (germline): SGHTA, FQGNSA. This CDR3 is built from 13 residues. The CDR3 DNA is TGTGCCAGCAGCTTAGGCTTTACCGGGGAGCTGTTTTTT. Translation gives CASSLGFTGELFF.

Of note for this clonotype: With a much larger clone just one base away, this may be a read error. The genes are TRBV7-2 and TRBJ2-7; D not certain. This CDR3 region has 15 residues. Germline V lookup: CDR1 SGHTA, CDR2 FQGNSA. The CDR3 DNA sequence: TGTGCCAGCAGCTTAGTGCCGGGTTCCTCCTACGGGCAGTACTTC. Translated, it gives CASSLVPGSSYGQYF.

V usage is TRBV6-2 or TRBV6-3 and J usage is TRBJ2-7; unclear D gene. V was trimmed by 6 bases and J by 2 bases, leaving 5 bases between them. This CDR3 has 11 amino acids. The germline V gene encodes CDR1 MNHEY and CDR2 SVGEGT. The CDR3 spells CASSIAYEQYF. The CDR3 bases are TGTGCCAGCAGCATCGCCTACGAGCAGTACTTC.

This clonotype was seen at least ten times. The gene calls are TRBV10-3 and TRBJ1-2; possibly TRBD1 for D (6 bases). Germline-derived CDR1 and CDR2 are ENHRY and SYGVKD. Trimming took 6 bases from V and 2 from J, leaving 16 bases between them. There are 15 residues in the CDR3. CDR3 residues: CAIRRPGHLNYGYTF. The CDR3 nucleotides are TGTGCCATCAGACGACCGGGACACCTAAACTATGGCTACACCTTC.

The chain couples TRBV7-9 to TRBJ2-1, with no clear D. With the DNA end fitting TRBJ2-7 better, the J assignment may be wrong. CDR1 and CDR2 from the germline V gene are SEHNR and FQNEAQ (reference sequence). The CDR3 is 14 residues long. The CDR3 here is CASSLVGVYNEQYF. The CDR3 DNA follows: TGTGCCAGCAGCCTGGTTGGGGTTTACAATGAGCAGTACTTC.

The table lists this clonotype with a few counts. This chain connects TRBV12-3 or TRBV12-4 to TRBJ2-1, with D possibly being TRBD2 (6 bases). The CDR3 runs 13 residues. V lost 6 bases to trimming and J lost 4 bases, with 10 bases between them. The CDR3 DNA is TGTGCCAGCAGGAGTAGCGGTTACAATGAGCAGTTCTTC. It codes for CASRSSGYNEQFF.

This clonotype was counted a few times. CDR3 bases: TGTGCCAGCAGTCCCTACCAGACAGCCTCCCCCTACGAGCAGTACTTC. Translation: CASSPYQTASPYEQYF. The chain uses TRBV27 and TRBJ2-7, with D possibly being TRBD1 (5 bases). V gave up 5 bases and J gave up 2 bases, with 19 bases separating them. Per the germline V gene, CDR1 is MNHEY and CDR2 is SMNVEV (reference sequence). The CDR3 runs to 16 residues.

This clonotype has a handful of counts. J is TRBJ2-7 and V is TRBV18; tentative D call: TRBD1 (6 bases). This CDR3 spans 13 amino acids. Germline loops: CDR1 KGHSH, CDR2 LQKENI. V lost 3 bases, J lost 2 bases, and 8 bases lay in between. This CDR3 reads CASSPPGAYEQYF. In DNA, the CDR3 is TGTGCCAGCTCACCCCCAGGGGCCTACGAGCAGTACTTC.

J is TRBJ2-7 and V is TRBV20-1, with TRBD2 matching 7 bases. V lost 1 base and J lost 7; bases outside the gene matches: 25. The CDR3 has 19 amino acids. Germline V CDR1 and CDR2: DFQATT, SNEGSKA (reference sequence). DNA of the CDR3: TGCAGTGCTAGAGTAACTGGCGGGAGTCCTTACTCCCTTTACAATGAGCAGTACTTC. This encodes CSARVTGGSPYSLYNEQYF.

This clonotype was counted only a few times. The rearrangement uses TRBV12-3 or TRBV12-4 and TRBJ1-1; no definite D call. The CDR3 is 14 amino acids. Deletions cut 7 bases from V and 3 bases from J, with 15 bases between. This CDR3 reads CASTNLGWDTEAFF. The CDR3 DNA reads as TGTGCCAGCACTAATTTAGGGTGGGACACTGAAGCTTTCTTT.